This TCR beta chain was sequenced in a study of blood T cell repertoires in COVID-19. In the study overall: Collection of acute and convalescent COVID-19 samples took place in the United States, Italy and Spain. In each case, the material was cDNA or gDNA derived from T cells, B-cell-depleted T cells, or PBMCs.

The trim removed 5 bases at V and 7 bases at J, leaving 11 bases unmatched. CDR1 and CDR2 (germline): SGHVS, FNYEAQ. The CDR3 is 16 residues long. Authors' methods: Nucleated cell number was recorded as an estimate derived from reference gene primer amplification. Sequenced by immunoSEQ multiplex PCR; TCRdb stores in-frame clones only, minus some. V and J calls plus clone size are reproduced from that table; the DNA served to infer D and trimming. The sample yields fewer than 300,000 clones, approximately 91% seen once. Seattle enrolled patients during active infection and tracked them longitudinally.

This chain joins TRBV7-6 and TRBJ2-3; 11 positions agree with TRBD2. The sequenced sample consisted of peripheral blood. The clonotype was recovered from a woman in her twenties or thirties with COVID-19, enrolled during active disease. Here the CDR3 DNA reads TGTGCCAGCAGCCCCCTCGGTAGCGGGGGGGGAAATACGCAGTATTTT. Translating it yields CASSPLGSGGGNTQYF.